The rows below give T cell receptor beta chains drawn from one sample of a study of T cells after yellow fever vaccination. TCRdb passed the 5' RACE reads through MiXCR, listing each CDR3 protein once. This sample has 150,000 or so distinct CDR3 sequences, with 9.3% found just once. The sequencing used CD8+ T cells sorted from PBMCs, collected 45 days after the yellow fever booster vaccination. The receptors were sampled from a man aged 18 to 30 who received the YFV17D yellow fever vaccine. CDR3s leave out the opening cysteine and the closing phenylalanine or tryptophan. D genes are given only for firm matches. Clone size is shown for a subset of rows, as once, few, many or a class of expanded clone.

abundance	d_gene	v_gene	j_gene	CDR3aa
-	-	TRBV25-1	TRBJ1-6	ASSDSPLH
-	-	TRBV24-1	TRBJ2-3	ATSDLTASTDTQY
-	TRBD1	TRBV4-1	TRBJ1-1	ASSHPGQGTEAF
-	TRBD2	TRBV7-9	TRBJ2-5	ASSGTSGGSGTQY
few	-	TRBV9	TRBJ2-3	ASTSRGGDTDTQY
few	-	TRBV18	TRBJ2-5	ASSPREQGDKETQY
few	-	TRBV6-1	TRBJ2-2	ATKTGTPTGELF
few	-	TRBV1	TRBJ2-3	TSGTQGTDTQY
once	-	TRBV7-7	TRBJ2-2	ASCVGTPGTGELF
few	-	TRBV7-9	TRBJ2-7	ASSLSTSQSYEQY
few	TRBD1	TRBV4-1	TRBJ1-5	ASSQTPLGQRTWSNQPQH
-	TRBD1	TRBV6-5	TRBJ2-7	ASTRDRAPVYEQY
many	-	TRBV24-1	TRBJ2-1	ATSDTRTATFNEQF
many	-	TRBV27	TRBJ2-3	ASSLGGEDTQY
-	TRBD2	TRBV10-3	TRBJ2-2	ATLTSGGSNTGELF
few	TRBD1	TRBV5-5	TRBJ2-5	ASSLEQGRGETQY
-	TRBD2	TRBV3-1	TRBJ2-3	ASSQLLAGSTDTQY
-	-	TRBV7-2	TRBJ2-3	ASSAGVGGSGTDTQY